One sample yielded the 6 T cell receptor beta chains listed below, sequenced in a study of cytomegalovirus exposure and HLA in healthy donors. Researchers ran the PCR with 60 Vbeta and 13 Jbeta primers. This table comes from immunoSEQ multiplex PCR, and its TCRdb copy is limited to in-frame clones, with some not included. The table shows under 170,000 clones, with approximately 60% occurring only once. The source material was PBMCs. All receptors derive from a woman aged 60-75 years in good health and CMV-seropositive.

This clone was seen only once. The J gene is TRBJ2-5, the V gene TRBV11-2; D remains unclear. V shed 1 base and J shed 2 bases, with 8 bases lying between them. This CDR3 is 14 amino acids long. Per germline, CDR1 SGHAT and CDR2 FQNNGV. The CDR3 spells CASSLGALQETQYF. The CDR3 nucleotides are TGTGCCAGCAGCTTAGGAGCATTACAAGAGACCCAGTACTTC.

The count of this clone is one. The chain couples TRBV5-5 to TRBJ2-7; 7 positions agree with TRBD1. V lost 1 base to trimming and J lost 2 bases; unmatched junction nucleotides: 3. This CDR3 is 14 amino acids long. CDR1 SGHKS and CDR2 YYEKEE come from the germline V gene (reference sequence). The DNA for the CDR3 is TGTGCCAGCAGCTTGCGACAGGGTCCCTACGAGCAGTACTTC. Residues: CASSLRQGPYEQYF.

This clone has only one observation. The V call is TRBV7-9, the J call TRBJ2-1; 8 bases align to TRBD1. The ends lost 4 bases at V and 6 bases at J; junction bases unmatched: 8. From germline, CDR1 is SEHNR and CDR2 FQNEAQ (reference sequence). The CDR3 totals 15 residues. This chain's CDR3 is CASSSLDRGVNEQFF. The CDR3 DNA reads as TGTGCCAGCAGCTCGCTCGACAGGGGTGTCAATGAGCAGTTCTTC.

This chain connects TRBV27 to TRBJ2-7; 7 positions match TRBD2. Unmatched junction bases numbered 3, after V lost 4 bases and J lost 3 bases. This CDR3 is 13 amino acids long. Germline V gives CDR1 MNHEY, CDR2 SMNVEV (reference sequence). The CDR3 bases are TGTGCCAGCAGTTCCGGGACTAACTACGAGCAGTACTTC. Amino acids: CASSSGTNYEQYF.

This sequence joins TRBV5-1 and TRBJ2-1; D possibly corresponds to TRBD2 (6 bases). The germline V and J ends were trimmed by 4 bases and 7 bases, with 15 bases remaining between them. The CDR3 is 14 amino acids. Germline V lookup: CDR1 SGHRS, CDR2 YFSETQ. The CDR3 region is CASSPEGSYNEQFF. The CDR3 bases are TGCGCCAGCAGCCCGGAGGGTAGCTATAATGAGCAGTTCTTC.

This chain connects TRBV11-2 to TRBJ2-7; 8 positions agree with TRBD1. V was pared by 5 bases and J by 3 bases, with 9 bases of the junction left unmatched. Germline assignment: CDR1 SGHAT and CDR2 FQNNGV. CDR3 length: 15 amino acids. For the CDR3, the DNA is TGTGCCAGCAGCCTAGGAGGACAGGGTATCTACGAGCAGTACTTC. Its translation is CASSLGGQGIYEQYF.